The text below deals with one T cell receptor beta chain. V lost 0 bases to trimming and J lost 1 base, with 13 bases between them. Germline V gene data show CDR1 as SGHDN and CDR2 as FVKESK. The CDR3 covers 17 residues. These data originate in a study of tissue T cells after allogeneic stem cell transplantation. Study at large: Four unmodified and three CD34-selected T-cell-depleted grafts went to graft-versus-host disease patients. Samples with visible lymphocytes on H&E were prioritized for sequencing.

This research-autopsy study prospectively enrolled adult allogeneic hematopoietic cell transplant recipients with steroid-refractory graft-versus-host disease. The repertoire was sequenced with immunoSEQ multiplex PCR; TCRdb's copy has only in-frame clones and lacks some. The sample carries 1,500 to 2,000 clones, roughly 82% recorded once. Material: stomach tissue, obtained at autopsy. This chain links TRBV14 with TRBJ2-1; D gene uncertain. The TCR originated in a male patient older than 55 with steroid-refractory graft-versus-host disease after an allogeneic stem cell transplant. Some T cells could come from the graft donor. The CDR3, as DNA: TGTGCCAGCAGCCAAGATCCCGCAGTGCCATCCTACAATGAGCAGTTCTTC. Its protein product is CASSQDPAVPSYNEQFF.